The rows below give T cell receptor beta chains drawn from one sample of a study of CD8 T cells in Susac syndrome. One entry per CDR3 protein, called by TCRdb with MiXCR from the immunoSEQ multiplex PCR reads. This sample has about 200,000 distinct CDR3 sequences; roughly 95% occur once, and the top ten carry 0.1%. Source material: CD4+ T cells from PBMCs. These receptors all come from a human donor in good health. Both conserved end residues are part of each CDR3. Each record gives: D gene, J gene, clone size, V gene, CDR3 DNA, CDR3 protein. The D gene is left open where the match is weak. The size of a clone is reported for some rows only, either as once, few or many, or as a class for expanded clones.

TRBD1 | TRBJ1-2 | once | TRBV7-2 | TGTGCCAGCAGCTTAGGGGCGGGACAGGTCTATGGCTACACCTTC | CASSLGAGQVYGYTF
. | TRBJ2-4 | . | TRBV27 | TGTGCCTCCTCTTTCGGGGGTGGGACAAACATTCAGTACTTC | CASSFGGGTNIQYF
TRBD1 | TRBJ2-2 | . | TRBV27 | TGTGCCAGCGTAGGACAGGGGGCGCTCGGCGGGGAGCTGTTTTTT | CASVGQGALGGELFF
TRBD1 | TRBJ1-1 | . | TRBV2 | TGTGCCAGCAGGGAGGGACAGCCTGAAGCTTTCTTT | CASREGQPEAFF
TRBD1 | TRBJ2-3 | . | TRBV5-6 | TGTGCCAGCAGCTTCCGGACAGGGGGCGCGTCAGATACGCAGTATTTT | CASSFRTGGASDTQYF
. | TRBJ1-2 | . | TRBV7-9 | TGTGCCAGCAGCTTGGCCCCCTCCTGGCAGCCCAGCTATGGCTACACCTTC | CASSLAPSWQPSYGYTF
. | TRBJ1-1 | . | TRBV29-1 | TGCAGCGGGGACCGGGGGCAGCCGAACACTGAAGCTTTCTTT | CSGDRGQPNTEAFF
TRBD1 | TRBJ1-2 | few | TRBV6-5 | TGTGCCAGCAGTCTGACAGGGGAGGATGGCTACACCTTC | CASSLTGEDGYTF
TRBD1 | TRBJ2-1 | . | TRBV4-3 | TGCGCCAGCAGCCAAGATCCCCAGGGGGCCCGGAATGAGCAGTTCTTC | CASSQDPQGARNEQFF
. | TRBJ2-5 | . | TRBV5-4 | TGTGCCAGCAGCCAGCCGGGAGCGGAGACCCAGTACTTC | CASSQPGAETQYF
. | TRBJ2-5 | . | TRBV29-1 | TGCAGCGTTGCCCGGGCCTCGGGGGTGGAGACCCAGTACTTC | CSVARASGVETQYF
. | TRBJ2-2 | . | TRBV12-3/TRBV12-4 | TGTGCCAGCAGTTTAAGGCGCTCGGAAGCCGGGGAGCTGTTTTTT | CASSLRRSEAGELFF
. | TRBJ2-1 | few | TRBV29-1 | TGCAGCGGGGGTCAGAGCTCCTACAATGAGCAGTTCTTC | CSGGQSSYNEQFF
TRBD2 | TRBJ2-1 | . | TRBV7-2 | TGTGCCAGCAGCTTAGTCTCCGCGCGGGGGACCCACAATGAGCAGTTCTTC | CASSLVSARGTHNEQFF
. | TRBJ2-5 | . | TRBV3-1 | TGTGCCAGCAGCCCTCCCAATCCTGGAGAGACCCAGTACTTC | CASSPPNPGETQYF
. | TRBJ1-1 | . | TRBV15 | TGTGCCACCAGCAGAGAAAGGCCGCCGGGCACTGAAGCTTTCTTT | CATSRERPPGTEAFF
. | TRBJ2-5 | . | TRBV24-1 | TGTGCCACCAGTGATTCAGGAGGAGAGACCCAGTACTTC | CATSDSGGETQYF
. | TRBJ2-5 | . | TRBV3-1 | TGTGCCAGCAGCCAAGATCCTAGCGCGGAGACCCAGTACTTC | CASSQDPSAETQYF
. | TRBJ2-2 | . | TRBV12-3/TRBV12-4 | TGTGCCAGCACCCAGGACACGTTCACCGGGGAGCTGTTTTTT | CASTQDTFTGELFF
. | TRBJ2-4 | . | TRBV28 | TGTGCCAGCAGTTCGGGGCTAAACATTCAGTACTTC | CASSSGLNIQYF
. | TRBJ2-3 | . | TRBV2 | TGTGCCAGCAGTGAATCGACCCTAGGGCATACGCAGTATTTT | CASSESTLGHTQYF
TRBD1 | TRBJ1-2 | . | TRBV7-9 | TGTGCCAGCAGCTTATCGGGACAGGGGTCTAACTATGGCTACACCTTC | CASSLSGQGSNYGYTF
. | TRBJ1-2 | . | TRBV25-1 | TGTGCCAGCAGTGAAAGGCAGACGTCTTTCTATGGCTACACCTTC | CASSERQTSFYGYTF
. | TRBJ1-5 | . | TRBV12-3/TRBV12-4 | TGTGCCAGCAGTTTAGGGGACATAAGCAATCAGCCCCAGCATTTT | CASSLGDISNQPQHF
. | TRBJ1-2 | once | TRBV3-1 | TGTGCCAGCAGCCAAGATAAGAGTCCGGGACTGCGTGACGCCTTC | CASSQDKSPGLRDAF
. | TRBJ2-1 | . | TRBV20-1 | TGCAGTGCTAGAGATCCGGACTACTCCTACAATGAGCAGTTCTTC | CSARDPDYSYNEQFF
TRBD1 | TRBJ2-2 | . | TRBV9 | TGTGCCAGCAGCGTCGGACAGGGCTTTAACACCGGGGAGCTGTTTTTT | CASSVGQGFNTGELFF
. | TRBJ2-5 | . | TRBV20-1 | TGCAGTGCCCCGGGGAATAGCCGAGAGACCCAGTACTTC | CSAPGNSRETQYF
TRBD2 | TRBJ2-1 | . | TRBV7-2 | TGTGCCAGCACCCAGGGAGGGGCCCTCCGTAGGCAGTTCTTC | CASTQGGALRRQFF
. | TRBJ1-5 | . | TRBV7-2 | TGTGCCAGCAGAATAGACAATCAGCCCCAGCATTTT | CASRIDNQPQHF
TRBD2 | TRBJ2-3 | . | TRBV20-1 | TGCAGTGCTAGAGATCGGCTAGCGGGAACTGATACGCAGTATTTT | CSARDRLAGTDTQYF
. | TRBJ2-1 | . | TRBV9 | TGTGCCAGCAGCGTGGGGCTCAACAATGAGCAGTTCTTC | CASSVGLNNEQFF
TRBD1 | TRBJ1-4 | . | TRBV15 | TGTGCCACCAGCAGAAATACAGGGGGGGCTGAAAAACTGTTTTTT | CATSRNTGGAEKLFF
. | TRBJ1-1 | . | TRBV2 | TGTGCCAGCAGTTGGGACACTGAAGCTTTCTTT | CASSWDTEAFF
TRBD1 | TRBJ2-7 | . | TRBV5-4 | TGTGCCAGCAGCTCTACGGACAGGGTGGGCCACGAGCAGTACTTC | CASSSTDRVGHEQYF
. | TRBJ1-2 | few | TRBV3-1 | TGTGCCAGCAGCCAAGATCCGGGGAGGCATGGCTACACCTTC | CASSQDPGRHGYTF
. | TRBJ2-1 | . | TRBV6-2/TRBV6-3 | TGTGCCAGCAAGGGAAGCTCCTACAATGAGCAGTTCTTC | CASKGSSYNEQFF
. | TRBJ2-7 | . | TRBV3-1 | TGTGCCAGCAGCCAAAGGGCTCACGAGCAGTACTTC | CASSQRAHEQYF
TRBD1 | TRBJ2-5 | . | TRBV20-1 | TGCAGTGCTCAGAAACAGACAGGGACAGAGACCCAGTACTTC | CSAQKQTGTETQYF
. | TRBJ2-1 | . | TRBV30 | TGTGCCTGGAGTAAAGCAGGCGTTTACGAGCAGTTCTTC | CAWSKAGVYEQFF
. | TRBJ2-5 | once | TRBV15 | TGTGCCACCAGCAGCCCCTTGGGGGGTCAGGAGACCCAGTACTTC | CATSSPLGGQETQYF
. | TRBJ2-2 | . | TRBV3-1 | TGTGCCAGCAGCCTACAGAACACCGGGGAGCTGTTTTTT | CASSLQNTGELFF